This T cell receptor beta chain was obtained from a study of T cell responses to AZD1222 COVID-19 vaccine. About the study: Pooling covered second doses at about 4 or about 12 weeks. Findings and limits, study-wide: The number of AZD1222 recipients seropositive at baseline was only 6 or 7.

About this clone itself: Its specificity is not known.

Clones were sequenced by immunoSEQ multiplex PCR, and TCRdb holds only the in-frame ones, with some missing. The sample includes roughly 100,000 clones, roughly 90% of them seen just once. CDR3 length equals 15 residues. Trimming shortened V by 8 bases and J by 3 bases, and 17 bases separated the two germline ends. Germline CDR1 is MDHEN and CDR2 is SYDVKM. The sample in question was peripheral blood, obtained on day 0 of AZD1222 vaccination. V gene TRBV28 combines with J gene TRBJ2-1; D is possibly TRBD1 (6 bases). This sequence was found in an adult in good health. CDR3 protein: CASSWPGHYYNEQFF. CDR3 coding DNA: TGTGCCAGCTCGTGGCCGGGACACTACTACAATGAGCAGTTCTTC.